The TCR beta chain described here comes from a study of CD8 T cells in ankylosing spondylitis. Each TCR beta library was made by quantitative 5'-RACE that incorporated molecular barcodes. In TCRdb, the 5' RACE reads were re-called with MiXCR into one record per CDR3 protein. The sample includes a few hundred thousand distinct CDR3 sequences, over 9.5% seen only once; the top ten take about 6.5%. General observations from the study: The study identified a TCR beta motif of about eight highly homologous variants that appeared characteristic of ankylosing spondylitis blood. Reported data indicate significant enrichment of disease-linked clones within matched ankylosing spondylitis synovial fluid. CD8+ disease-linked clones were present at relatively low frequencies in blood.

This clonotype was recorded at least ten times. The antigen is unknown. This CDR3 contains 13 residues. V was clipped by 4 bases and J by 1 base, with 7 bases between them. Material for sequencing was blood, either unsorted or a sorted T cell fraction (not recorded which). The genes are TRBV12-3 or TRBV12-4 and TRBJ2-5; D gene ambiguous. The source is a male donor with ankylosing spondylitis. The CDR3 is CASSSDTQETQYF. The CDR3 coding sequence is TGTGCCAGCAGTTCCGACACCCAAGAGACCCAGTACTTC.